This entry is about one T cell receptor (beta chain). Its antigen is unidentified. This specimen comes from a study of T cell repertoires in cytomegalovirus infection. Overall study context: A matching HLA type, together with CMV infection, was signaled by public TCR beta signatures.

This CDR3 spans 19 amino acids. Per the germline V gene, CDR1 is MNHEY and CDR2 is SMNVEV (reference sequence). Trimming cost V 2 bases and J 6 bases; bases outside gene matches: 17. TCRdb passed the reads through MiXCR, listing each CDR3 protein once. The sample consists of 300,000 to 450,000 distinct CDR3 sequences, 15% to 20% of them appearing once. The study, taken as a whole, reports: Pooled public TCR beta family frequency picked out CMV carriers with the relevant HLA. HLA-C-restricted TCR beta clonotypes specific for CMV led the ex vivo response.

This chain connects TRBV27 to TRBJ1-4; 8 bases are shared with TRBD1. The sequenced sample consisted of PBMCs. This clonotype was obtained from a human donor in good health (CMV status not recorded). Some clones in this sample may be carry-over from other donors' samples. The CDR3: CASSLIARGRGQEDEKLFF. CDR3 in DNA: TGTGCCAGCAGTTTAATTGCCAGGGGGCGGGGGCAAGAGGATGAAAAACTGTTTTTT.